The sample holds many counts of the clone carrying this T cell receptor beta chain. The junction departs from the called germline gene at one end, perhaps through a read error. The V gene's germline CDR1 is SGHDN and CDR2 FVKESK. The CDR3 has 13 residues. These data are taken from a study of Graves' ophthalmopathy and Graves' hyperthyroidism. RNA transcripts served as template for amplifying TCR beta CDR3 sequences. Following a first-round RT-PCR that used HTBI primers, a second-round multiplex PCR was carried out. One entry per CDR3 protein results from TCRdb running MiXCR on the multiplex PCR reads. This sample has about 1.1 million distinct CDR3 sequences, with less than 45% found just once.

This receptor was obtained from an adult man with Graves' hyperthyroidism. The J gene is TRBJ2-7, the V gene TRBV14, with D perhaps TRBD1 (6 bases). The sample comprised peripheral blood or thyroid tissue (not recorded which). The CDR3 is CASSPLGGVFLFF. DNA of the CDR3: TGTGCCAGCAGCCCCCTAGGGGGAGTGTTCCTTTTCTTC.